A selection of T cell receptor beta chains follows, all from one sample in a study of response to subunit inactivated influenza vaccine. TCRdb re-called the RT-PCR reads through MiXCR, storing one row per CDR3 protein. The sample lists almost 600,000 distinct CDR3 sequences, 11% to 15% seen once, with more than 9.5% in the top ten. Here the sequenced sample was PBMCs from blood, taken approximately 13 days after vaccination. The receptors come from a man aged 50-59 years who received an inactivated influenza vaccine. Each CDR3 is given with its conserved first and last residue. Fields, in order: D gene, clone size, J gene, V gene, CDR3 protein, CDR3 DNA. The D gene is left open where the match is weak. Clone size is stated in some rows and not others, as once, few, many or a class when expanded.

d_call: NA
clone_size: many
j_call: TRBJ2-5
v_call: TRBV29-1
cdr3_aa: CSVGLRDTAQETQYF
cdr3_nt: TGCAGCGTTGGCCTCCGAGACACAGCCCAAGAGACCCAGTACTTC

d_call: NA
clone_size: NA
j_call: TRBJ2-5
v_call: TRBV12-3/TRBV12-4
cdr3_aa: CASSLIRVETQYF
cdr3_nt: TGTGCCAGCAGTTTAATCAGGGTTGAGACCCAGTACTTC

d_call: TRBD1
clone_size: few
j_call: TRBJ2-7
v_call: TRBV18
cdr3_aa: CASSSGQGASEQYF
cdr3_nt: TGTGCCAGCTCATCGGGACAGGGGGCCTCCGAGCAGTACTTC

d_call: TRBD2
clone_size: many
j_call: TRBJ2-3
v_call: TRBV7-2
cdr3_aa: CASSPRTSGNTDTQYF
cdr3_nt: TGTGCCAGCAGCCCGAGGACTAGCGGGAACACAGATACGCAGTATTTT

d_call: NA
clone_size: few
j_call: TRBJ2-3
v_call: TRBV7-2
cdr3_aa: CASSLYQGQGDTQYF
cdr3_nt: TGTGCCAGCAGCTTATACCAGGGGCAGGGAGATACGCAGTATTTT

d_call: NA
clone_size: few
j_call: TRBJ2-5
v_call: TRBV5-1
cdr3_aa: CASSYSGGPRETQYF
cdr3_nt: TGCGCCAGCAGCTATAGCGGAGGGCCCCGGGAGACCCAGTACTTC

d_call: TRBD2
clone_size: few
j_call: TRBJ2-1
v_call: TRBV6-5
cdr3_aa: CASSYPRGEGYNEQFF
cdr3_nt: TGTGCCAGCAGTTACCCACGGGGGGAGGGGTACAATGAGCAGTTCTTC

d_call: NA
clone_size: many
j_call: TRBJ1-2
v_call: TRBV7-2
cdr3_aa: CASRSWTAEGYGYTF
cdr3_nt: TGTGCCAGCAGATCATGGACCGCCGAGGGCTATGGCTACACCTTC

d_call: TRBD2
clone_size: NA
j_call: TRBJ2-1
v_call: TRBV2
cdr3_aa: CASRVLAGVDNEQFF
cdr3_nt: TGTGCCAGCAGAGTACTAGCGGGGGTGGACAATGAGCAGTTCTTC

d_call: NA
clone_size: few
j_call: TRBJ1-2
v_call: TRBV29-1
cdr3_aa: CSVAGGVGYGYTF
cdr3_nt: TGCAGCGTTGCCGGGGGCGTAGGGTATGGCTACACCTTC

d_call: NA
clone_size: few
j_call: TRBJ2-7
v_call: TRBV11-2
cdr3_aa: CASSLDDPYEQYF
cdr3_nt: TGTGCCAGCAGCTTAGATGACCCCTACGAGCAGTACTTC

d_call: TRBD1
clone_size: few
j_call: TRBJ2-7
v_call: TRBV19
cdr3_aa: CASSLGTGLGTYEQYF
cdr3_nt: TGTGCCAGTAGTCTCGGGACAGGTCTGGGTACCTACGAGCAGTACTTC

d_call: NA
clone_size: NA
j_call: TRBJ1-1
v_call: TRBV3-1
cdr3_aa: CASSQEGQMNTEAFF
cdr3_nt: TGTGCCAGCAGCCAAGAGGGGCAGATGAACACTGAAGCTTTCTTT

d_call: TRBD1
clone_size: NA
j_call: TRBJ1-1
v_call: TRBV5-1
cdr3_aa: CASSTDGTGRGGYTEAFF
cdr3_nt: TGCGCCAGCAGCACGGACGGGACAGGGCGTGGGGGGTACACTGAAGCTTTCTTT

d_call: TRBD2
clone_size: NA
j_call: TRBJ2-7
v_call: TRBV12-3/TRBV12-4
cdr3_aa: CASSLTSGAYEQYF
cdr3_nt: TGTGCCAGCAGTTTAACTAGCGGGGCCTACGAGCAGTACTTC

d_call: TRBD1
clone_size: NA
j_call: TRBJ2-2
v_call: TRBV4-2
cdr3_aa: CASSQGPGQGTGELFF
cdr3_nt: TGTGCCAGCAGCCAGGGACCGGGACAGGGAACCGGGGAGCTGTTTTTT

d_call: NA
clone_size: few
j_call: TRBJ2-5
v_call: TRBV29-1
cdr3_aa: CSARGASQETQYF
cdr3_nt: TGCAGCGCTCGGGGAGCTTCCCAAGAGACCCAGTACTTC

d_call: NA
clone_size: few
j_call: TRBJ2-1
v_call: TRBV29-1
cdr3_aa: CSAGINEQFF
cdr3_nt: TGCAGCGCAGGGATTAATGAGCAGTTCTTC

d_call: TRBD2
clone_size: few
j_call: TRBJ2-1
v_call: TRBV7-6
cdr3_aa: CASSLTSGGLHEQFF
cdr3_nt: TGTGCCAGCAGCCTCACTAGCGGGGGCCTACATGAGCAGTTCTTC

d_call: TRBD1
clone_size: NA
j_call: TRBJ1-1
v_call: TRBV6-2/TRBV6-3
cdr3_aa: CASRTGGSRAEAFF
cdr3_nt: TGTGCCAGCCGGACAGGGGGCTCACGGGCTGAAGCTTTCTTT

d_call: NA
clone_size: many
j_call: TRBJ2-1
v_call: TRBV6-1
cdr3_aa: CASSEEASRFF
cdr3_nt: TGTGCCAGCAGTGAAGAAGCTAGCCGGTTCTTC